The clone carrying this TCR beta chain has just one count. As yet, its antigen is unknown. This record comes from a study of CD8+CD57+ T cells in acquired aplastic anemia. Study as a whole: An average of 3.2 ug of DNA was obtained from sorted CD4+ and CD8+ cells. General observations from the study: Researchers report that twenty-nine CD8+ CDR3 sequences appeared in both patients and controls. Patients were compared with controls for CD8+ Simpson's diversity, and no significant difference emerged.

Only patients with CD8+CD57+ cell expansion on flow cytometry were chosen for sequencing. No therapy had been given to the patients at the time of blood sampling. In germline, CDR1 is SQVTM, CDR2 ANQGSEA. V shed 6 bases and J shed 0 bases, with 8 bases lying between them. This CDR3 contains 12 residues. Profiling of TCR beta VDJ combinations and CDR3 sequences used genomic DNA as template. TCRdb reprocessed the reads via MiXCR and lists one record per CDR3 protein. The repertoire holds roughly 250,000 distinct CDR3 sequences, with 47% as singletons. This sequence was found in a human donor with aplastic anemia. The V and J genes are TRBV29-1 and TRBJ1-1; D remains unclear. Source material: sorted CD4+, CD8+, or CD8+CD57+ T cells (not recorded which) from PBMCs. The CDR3 loop reads CSVDLMNTEAFF. The CDR3 nucleotides are TGCAGCGTCGATCTAATGAACACTGAAGCTTTCTTT.